What follows is one T cell receptor beta chain and its context. It lacks a known antigen. Per-base quality was not reported, and no clone a single base away is much larger than it. Library method: the immunoSEQ multiplex PCR assay. This is the immuneACCESS table as TCRdb keeps it, with only in-frame sequences that have V and J called. A part of the clones is gone; compared with another copy, unresolved V genes explain less than half, and the rest is unexplained. A total of around 130,000 clones appear in this sample, more than 70% of them only once. 3% to 3.5% of the sample is held by the ten biggest clonotypes. This entry belongs to a study of control samples from healthy donors and cancer patients (dated by TCRdb to the early 2020s). The cysteine opens and the phenylalanine closes a CDR3 of 15 amino acids. The entry retains the CDR3 DNA only, 45 bases that are in frame from base 1. At the junction V is shortened by 1 base and J by 6 bases, with 14 bases in between. CDR1 is given as SGHTA and CDR2 as FQGNSA, both from the germline V gene.

The sequence derives from a man aged 45-65 years in good health. The sequence links TRBV7-2 to TRBJ2-3; no D gene can be assigned with confidence. Specimen: blood. The CDR3 is CASSLGGLLRDTQYF. The DNA sequence follows: TGTGCCAGCAGCTTAGGGGGTCTCCTTAGGGATACGCAGTATTTT.